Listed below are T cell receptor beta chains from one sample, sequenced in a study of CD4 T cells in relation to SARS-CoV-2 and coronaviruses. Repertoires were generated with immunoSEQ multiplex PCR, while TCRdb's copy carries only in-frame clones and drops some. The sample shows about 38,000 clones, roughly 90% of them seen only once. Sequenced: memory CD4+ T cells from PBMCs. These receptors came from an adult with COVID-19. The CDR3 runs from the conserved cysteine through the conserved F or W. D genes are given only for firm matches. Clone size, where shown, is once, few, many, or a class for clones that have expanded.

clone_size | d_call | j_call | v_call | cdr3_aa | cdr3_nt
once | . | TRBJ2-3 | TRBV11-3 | CASSFSDLRDTQYF | TGTGCCAGCAGCTTCTCAGACTTGCGGGATACGCAGTATTTT
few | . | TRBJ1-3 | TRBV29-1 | CSTRASLSGNTIYF | TGCAGCACCCGGGCATCCCTCTCTGGAAACACCATATATTTT
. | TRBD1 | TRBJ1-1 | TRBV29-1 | CSVEDPDRGNTEAFF | TGCAGCGTTGAAGATCCCGACAGGGGGAACACTGAAGCTTTCTTT
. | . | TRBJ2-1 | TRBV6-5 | CASSSQGGPRYNEQFF | TGTGCCAGCAGTTCCCAGGGGGGCCCCAGGTACAATGAGCAGTTCTTC
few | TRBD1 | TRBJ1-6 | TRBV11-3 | CASSSTGANSPLHF | TGTGCCAGCAGCTCGACAGGGGCGAATTCACCCCTCCACTTT
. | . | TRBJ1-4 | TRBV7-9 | CASSLLPGKNEKLFF | TGTGCCAGCAGCTTACTTCCAGGGAAAAATGAAAAACTGTTTTTT
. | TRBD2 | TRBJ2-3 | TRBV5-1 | CASSLSGLAGLDTQYF | TGCGCCAGCAGCTTGAGCGGACTAGCGGGGTTAGATACGCAGTATTTT
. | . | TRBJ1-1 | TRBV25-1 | CASREREGGVNTEAFF | TGTGCCAGCAGGGAAAGGGAGGGCGGTGTTAACACTGAAGCTTTCTTT
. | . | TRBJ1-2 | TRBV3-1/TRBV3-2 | CASSPPQGSYGYTF | TGTGCCAGCAGCCCCCCACAGGGTTCCTATGGCTACACCTTC
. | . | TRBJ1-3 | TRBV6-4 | CASSDSWEGSGNTIYF | TGTGCCAGCAGTGACTCTTGGGAAGGATCTGGAAACACCATATATTTT
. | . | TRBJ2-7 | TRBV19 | CASSLGPEISYEQYF | TGTGCCAGTAGCTTAGGGCCCGAAATCTCCTACGAGCAGTACTTC
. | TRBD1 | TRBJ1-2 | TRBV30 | CAGRQGLASNYGYTF | TGTGCCGGGAGACAGGGCCTAGCGAGTAACTATGGCTACACCTTC
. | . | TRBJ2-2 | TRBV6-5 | CASTYDHPGELFF | TGTGCCAGCACCTACGACCATCCCGGGGAGCTGTTTTTT
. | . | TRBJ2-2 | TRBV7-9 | CASSTFLTLKRANTGELFF | TGTGCCAGCAGCACGTTTTTGACTCTCAAACGAGCGAACACCGGGGAGCTGTTTTTT
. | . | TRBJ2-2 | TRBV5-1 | CASSLDPAGRNTGELFF | TGCGCCAGCAGCTTGGACCCCGCGGGGCGCAACACCGGGGAGCTGTTTTTT
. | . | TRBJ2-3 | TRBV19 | CASSIAVVSTDTQYF | TGTGCCAGTAGTATAGCGGTAGTGAGCACAGATACGCAGTATTTT
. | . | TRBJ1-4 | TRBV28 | CASSLGGGGKLFF | TGTGCCAGCAGTTTAGGGGGGGGCGGGAAACTGTTTTTT
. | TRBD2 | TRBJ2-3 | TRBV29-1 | CSVEDRAGGRTDTQYF | TGCAGCGTTGAAGATCGAGCGGGGGGTCGCACAGATACGCAGTATTTT
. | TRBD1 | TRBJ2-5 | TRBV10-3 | CAISPGQQETQYF | TGTGCCATCAGTCCGGGACAGCAAGAGACCCAGTACTTC
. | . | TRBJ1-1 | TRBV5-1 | CASSLDWGVAEAFF | TGCGCCAGCAGCTTGGATTGGGGGGTGGCTGAAGCTTTCTTT
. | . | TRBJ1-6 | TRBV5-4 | CASSQRWGESYNSPLHF | TGTGCCAGCAGCCAGCGGTGGGGTGAGTCCTATAATTCACCCCTCCACTTT
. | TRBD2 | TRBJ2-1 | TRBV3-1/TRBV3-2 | CASSQDLVQRGIRQFF | TGTGCCAGCAGCCAAGATCTCGTGCAGCGGGGGATCCGACAGTTCTTC
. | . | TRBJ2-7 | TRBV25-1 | CASSEQQGHYEQYF | TGTGCCAGCAGTGAACAGCAGGGTCACTACGAGCAGTACTTC
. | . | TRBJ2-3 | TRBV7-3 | CATSLGGVQDTQYF | TGTGCTACCAGCTTAGGAGGGGTACAGGATACGCAGTATTTT
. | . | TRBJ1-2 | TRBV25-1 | CASSGGYGYTF | TGTGCCAGCAGTGGGGGGTATGGCTACACCTTC
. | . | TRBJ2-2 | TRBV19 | CASRSTGLSNTGELFF | TGTGCCAGTAGGTCGACGGGTTTGTCGAACACCGGGGAGCTGTTTTTT
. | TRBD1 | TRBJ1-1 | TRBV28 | CASSISSAGTGVAFF | TGTGCCAGCAGCATATCATCGGCCGGGACAGGGGTGGCTTTCTTT
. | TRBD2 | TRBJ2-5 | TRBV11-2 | CASSLGTSGIQETQYF | TGTGCCAGCAGCTTAGGGACTAGCGGGATCCAAGAGACCCAGTACTTC
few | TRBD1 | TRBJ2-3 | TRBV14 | CASSQRKGAGRGLSDTQYF | TGTGCCAGCAGCCAACGAAAGGGGGCTGGCAGGGGGCTTAGTGATACGCAGTATTTT
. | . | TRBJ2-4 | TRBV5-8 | CASSLSGAAVPF | TGTGCCAGCAGCTTATCCGGGGCCGCAGTCCCCTTC
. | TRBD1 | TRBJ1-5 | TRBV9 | CASSGGTGNQPQHF | TGTGCCAGCAGCGGGGGGACAGGGAATCAGCCCCAGCATTTT
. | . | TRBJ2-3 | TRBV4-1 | CASSRQGSGTDTQYF | TGCGCCAGCAGCCGACAGGGTAGCGGAACAGATACGCAGTATTTT
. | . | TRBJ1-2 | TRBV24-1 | CATIKLDSPLEGYTF | TGTGCCACGATAAAATTGGACAGCCCTCTGGAAGGCTACACCTTC
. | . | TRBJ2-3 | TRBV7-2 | CASSPPGGQSTDTQYF | TGTGCCAGCAGCCCTCCCGGGGGGCAGAGCACAGATACGCAGTATTTT
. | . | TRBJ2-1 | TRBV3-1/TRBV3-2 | CASSHGNNNEQFF | TGTGCCAGCAGCCACGGGAACAACAATGAGCAGTTCTTC
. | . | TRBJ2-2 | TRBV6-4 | CASSEAGNTGELFF | TGTGCCAGCAGTGAGGCAGGGAACACCGGGGAGCTGTTTTTT
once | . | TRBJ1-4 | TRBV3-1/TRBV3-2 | CASSPQVRRNEKLFF | TGTGCCAGCAGCCCCCAAGTAAGACGTAATGAAAAACTGTTTTTT
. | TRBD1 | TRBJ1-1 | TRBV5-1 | CASSLESGQLQAFF | TGCGCCAGCAGCTTGGAATCGGGACAGCTCCAAGCTTTCTTT
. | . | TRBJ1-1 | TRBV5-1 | CASSLEGGNTEAFF | TGCGCCAGCAGCTTAGAAGGGGGGAACACTGAAGCTTTCTTT
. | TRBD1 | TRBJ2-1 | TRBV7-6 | CASSLSPRDSGYNEQFF | TGTGCCAGCAGCTTATCACCCCGGGACAGTGGATACAATGAGCAGTTCTTC
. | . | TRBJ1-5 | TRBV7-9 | CASSLGDQRYQPQHF | TGTGCCAGCAGCTTAGGTGACCAAAGGTATCAGCCCCAGCATTTT
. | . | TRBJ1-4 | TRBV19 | CASSIPGSPHPFF | TGTGCCAGTAGTATACCGGGATCCCCCCATCCGTTTTTT
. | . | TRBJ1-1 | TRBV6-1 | CASSEVGTGHLNTEAFF | TGTGCCAGCAGTGAAGTGGGAACGGGACATTTGAACACTGAAGCTTTCTTT
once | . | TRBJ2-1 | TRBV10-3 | CAISEPYNEQFF | TGTGCCATCAGTGAGCCCTACAATGAGCAGTTCTTC
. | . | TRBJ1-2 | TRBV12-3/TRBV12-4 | CASSFGRGYTF | TGTGCCAGCAGTTTCGGTAGGGGCTACACCTTC
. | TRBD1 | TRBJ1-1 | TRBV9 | CASSEGGQGFFDTEAFF | TGTGCCAGCAGCGAAGGGGGACAGGGGTTTTTTGACACTGAAGCTTTCTTT
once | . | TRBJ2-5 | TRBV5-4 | CASSPGFQETQYF | TGTGCCAGCAGCCCCGGGTTCCAAGAGACCCAGTACTTC
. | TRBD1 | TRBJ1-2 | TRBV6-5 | CASSLLRGRHGYTF | TGTGCCAGCAGTCTTCTCAGGGGGCGTCATGGCTACACCTTC
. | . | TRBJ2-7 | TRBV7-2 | CASSLAGVAYEQYF | TGTGCCAGCAGCTTAGCAGGGGTAGCCTACGAGCAGTACTTC
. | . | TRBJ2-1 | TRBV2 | CASQPGDNEQFF | TGTGCCAGCCAACCGGGGGACAATGAGCAGTTCTTC
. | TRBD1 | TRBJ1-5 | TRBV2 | CASRPDRGSNQPQHF | TGTGCCAGCAGGCCGGACAGGGGAAGCAATCAGCCCCAGCATTTT
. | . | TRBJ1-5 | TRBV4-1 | CASSPQAGDQPQHF | TGCGCCAGCAGCCCTCAGGCGGGGGATCAGCCCCAGCATTTT
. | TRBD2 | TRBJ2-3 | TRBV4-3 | CASSRGLGDTQYF | TGCGCCAGCAGCCGAGGACTAGGAGATACGCAGTATTTT
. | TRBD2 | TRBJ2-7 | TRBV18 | CASSPRTSINEQYF | TGTGCCAGCTCACCCCGGACTAGCATCAACGAGCAGTACTTC
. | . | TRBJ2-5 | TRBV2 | CASRGGGWAFSAGETQYF | TGTGCCAGCAGAGGAGGAGGTTGGGCCTTTTCGGCGGGAGAGACCCAGTACTTC
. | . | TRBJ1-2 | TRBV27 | CATRREVLGGYTF | TGTGCCACCAGGCGGGAGGTCCTTGGGGGCTACACCTTC
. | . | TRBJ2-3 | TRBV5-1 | CASSLGLPRTTQYF | TGCGCCAGCAGCTTGGGACTCCCCCGTACAACGCAGTATTTT